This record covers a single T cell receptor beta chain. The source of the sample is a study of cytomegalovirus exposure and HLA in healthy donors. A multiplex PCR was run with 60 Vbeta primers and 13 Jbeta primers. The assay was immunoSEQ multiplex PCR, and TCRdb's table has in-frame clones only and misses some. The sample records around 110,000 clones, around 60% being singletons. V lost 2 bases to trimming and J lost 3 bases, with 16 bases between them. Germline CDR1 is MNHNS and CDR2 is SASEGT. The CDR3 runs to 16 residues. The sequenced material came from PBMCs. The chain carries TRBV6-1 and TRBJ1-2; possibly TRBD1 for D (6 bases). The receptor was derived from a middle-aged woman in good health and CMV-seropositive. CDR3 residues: CASSETLTGNDYGYTF. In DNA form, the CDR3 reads TGTGCCAGCAGTGAAACTCTAACAGGGAATGACTATGGCTACACCTTC.